Listed below are T cell receptor beta chains from one sample, sequenced in a study of blood T cells in healthy people across ages. TCRdb called the 5' RACE reads again in MiXCR, with one record for every CDR3 protein. The sample contains 1.6 million or so distinct CDR3 sequences, 34% of which appear only once. The specimen sequenced was blood. The receptors here all came from a woman in her twenties or thirties in good health. Each CDR3 is given with its conserved first and last residue. The D gene is left open where the match is weak. Size tells how often a clone was seen (once, few, many) or the class of an expanded clone, and some rows leave it out.

D gene: TRBD1
V gene: TRBV28
clone size: few
J gene: TRBJ1-2
CDR3 DNA: TGTGCCAGCAGTCCGATAACGGACGAGGGGGCCTATGGCTACACCTTC
CDR3 protein: CASSPITDEGAYGYTF

D gene: TRBD1
V gene: TRBV25-1
clone size: .
J gene: TRBJ1-4
CDR3 DNA: TGTGCCAGCAGCCGGAACAGGGGAGGTGCGACTAATGAAAAACTGTTTTTT
CDR3 protein: CASSRNRGGATNEKLFF

D gene: .
V gene: TRBV6-1
clone size: .
J gene: TRBJ1-1
CDR3 DNA: TGTGCCAGCAGTGAAGCGTGGGACACTGAAGCTTTCTTT
CDR3 protein: CASSEAWDTEAFF

D gene: .
V gene: TRBV5-1
clone size: .
J gene: TRBJ2-7
CDR3 DNA: TGCGCCAGCAGCTGGGGGCGCGGCGGGAGTTACGAGCAGTACTTC
CDR3 protein: CASSWGRGGSYEQYF

D gene: .
V gene: TRBV7-3
clone size: many
J gene: TRBJ2-1
CDR3 DNA: TGTGCCAGCAGCTTAATAGCGAGCTCCTACAATGAGCAGTTCTTC
CDR3 protein: CASSLIASSYNEQFF

D gene: .
V gene: TRBV5-1
clone size: few
J gene: TRBJ2-7
CDR3 DNA: TGCGCCAGCAGCTTTGAGAGGAGCGGCCAAAAAGGCGAGCAGTACTTC
CDR3 protein: CASSFERSGQKGEQYF

D gene: .
V gene: TRBV11-2
clone size: many
J gene: TRBJ2-5
CDR3 DNA: TGTGCCAGCGGGGGGATTTCAGAGACCCAGTACTTC
CDR3 protein: CASGGISETQYF

D gene: TRBD2
V gene: TRBV20-1
clone size: .
J gene: TRBJ2-1
CDR3 DNA: TGCAGTGCCCCCAGACCTTCTAGCGGGACCTACAATGAGCAGTTCTTC
CDR3 protein: CSAPRPSSGTYNEQFF

D gene: TRBD1
V gene: TRBV10-3
clone size: .
J gene: TRBJ1-3
CDR3 DNA: TGTGCCATCAGTTCTGGACAGGGAGGCGTAAGAAACACCATATATTTT
CDR3 protein: CAISSGQGGVRNTIYF

D gene: .
V gene: TRBV19
clone size: .
J gene: TRBJ1-2
CDR3 DNA: TGTGCCAGTAACCCATCCAGGGGAGCTAACTATGGCTACACCTTC
CDR3 protein: CASNPSRGANYGYTF

D gene: .
V gene: TRBV15
clone size: many
J gene: TRBJ2-7
CDR3 DNA: TGTGCCACCAGCAGAGTCTCTGTAAGGGGGTTGGGAGAGCAGTACTTC
CDR3 protein: CATSRVSVRGLGEQYF

D gene: .
V gene: TRBV4-1
clone size: .
J gene: TRBJ2-7
CDR3 DNA: TGCGCCAGCAGCCCCTCGTTCCTCTACGAGCAGTACTTC
CDR3 protein: CASSPSFLYEQYF

D gene: .
V gene: TRBV20-1
clone size: .
J gene: TRBJ2-7
CDR3 DNA: TGCAGTGCTAGGCCCCCAGCGGTACTCTCCTACGAGCAGTACTTC
CDR3 protein: CSARPPAVLSYEQYF

D gene: .
V gene: TRBV30
clone size: .
J gene: TRBJ2-3
CDR3 DNA: TGTGCCTCCCCACATCCGGCAGGCTGGGATACGCAGTATTTT
CDR3 protein: CASPHPAGWDTQYF

D gene: .
V gene: TRBV29-1
clone size: .
J gene: TRBJ1-1
CDR3 DNA: TGCAGCGCTGAGGCTGGTAAGGGCACTGAAGCTTTCTTT
CDR3 protein: CSAEAGKGTEAFF

D gene: .
V gene: TRBV28
clone size: .
J gene: TRBJ2-5
CDR3 DNA: TGTGCCAGCAGTTTACGGCAGGGACCTTTGGAGCAGTACTTC
CDR3 protein: CASSLRQGPLEQYF

D gene: TRBD2
V gene: TRBV20-1
clone size: .
J gene: TRBJ2-1
CDR3 DNA: TGCAGTGCTAGAGATTTTCGTAGCGGGTACAATGAGCAGTTCTTC
CDR3 protein: CSARDFRSGYNEQFF

D gene: .
V gene: TRBV18
clone size: .
J gene: TRBJ2-5
CDR3 DNA: TGTGCCAGCTCACTGAAACGGTACCAAGAGACCCAGTACTTC
CDR3 protein: CASSLKRYQETQYF

D gene: .
V gene: TRBV6-1
clone size: .
J gene: TRBJ2-3
CDR3 DNA: TGTGCCAGCAGTGTTAACCCCGGCCGCACAGATACGCAGTATTTT
CDR3 protein: CASSVNPGRTDTQYF

D gene: .
V gene: TRBV6-1
clone size: .
J gene: TRBJ2-6
CDR3 DNA: TGTGCCAGCAGTGTAGCCTCAGGGCCCGGGGCCAACGTCCCGACTTTC
CDR3 protein: CASSVASGPGANVPTF

D gene: .
V gene: TRBV4-1
clone size: .
J gene: TRBJ1-1
CDR3 DNA: TGCGCCAGCAGCCACCGACTACCTATGAACACTGAAGCTTTCTTT
CDR3 protein: CASSHRLPMNTEAFF

D gene: TRBD1
V gene: TRBV7-9
clone size: once
J gene: TRBJ2-5
CDR3 DNA: TGTGCCAGCAGCCACTCGGGGACAGCTTTCCAGCAGTACTTC
CDR3 protein: CASSHSGTAFQQYF

D gene: .
V gene: TRBV20-1
clone size: few
J gene: TRBJ2-3
CDR3 DNA: TGCAGTGCACCGACGCAGGGGAATCAAAACACAGATACGCAGTATTTT
CDR3 protein: CSAPTQGNQNTDTQYF

D gene: .
V gene: TRBV18
clone size: .
J gene: TRBJ1-1
CDR3 DNA: TGTGCCAGCTCACAACCCGAAGCTTTCTTT
CDR3 protein: CASSQPEAFF

D gene: TRBD2
V gene: TRBV11-2
clone size: .
J gene: TRBJ2-1
CDR3 DNA: TGTGCCAGCAGCTTAGGGACTAGCGGGAGTTTCAACAATGAGCAGTTCTTC
CDR3 protein: CASSLGTSGSFNNEQFF

D gene: .
V gene: TRBV20-1
clone size: few
J gene: TRBJ1-4
CDR3 DNA: TGCAGTGCAAGACAGAGTCCAACTAATGAAAAACTGTTTTTT
CDR3 protein: CSARQSPTNEKLFF

D gene: .
V gene: TRBV10-3
clone size: .
J gene: TRBJ1-3
CDR3 DNA: TGTGCCATCAGGCTCCGAACTGGAAACACCATATATTTT
CDR3 protein: CAIRLRTGNTIYF

D gene: TRBD1
V gene: TRBV5-5
clone size: few
J gene: TRBJ1-5
CDR3 DNA: TGTGCCAGCAGCCCCGAAGGGACAGGGCGCCCCAATCAGCCCCAGCATTTT
CDR3 protein: CASSPEGTGRPNQPQHF